Reported below is one TCR beta chain. As yet, its antigen is unknown. TCRdb reanalysed the 5' RACE reads using MiXCR and keeps one entry per CDR3 protein. The top ten clones hold about 4.3% of a sample with under 60,000 distinct CDR3 sequences, roughly a tenth of them seen once. This entry is derived from a study of early T cells in non-severe SARS-CoV-2 infection. Broader study findings: Private and CD4 specificities were missed by VDJdb matching, skewed to anti-spike CD8.

This CDR3 region has 15 residues. The germline gives CDR1 MNHEY, CDR2 SMNVEV (reference sequence). V lost 3 bases to trimming and J lost 2 bases; unmatched junction nucleotides: 6. Sequences were obtained from whole blood. The TCR was taken from an adult who was a healthcare worker with PCR-confirmed SARS-CoV-2 infection or an uninfected control (not recorded which). The V call is TRBV27, the J call TRBJ2-7; 8 bases match TRBD2. The CDR3 loop reads CASSFLAGPTYEQYF. The CDR3 nucleotides read TGTGCCAGCAGTTTTTTAGCGGGGCCAACCTACGAGCAGTACTTC.